This T cell receptor beta chain was sequenced for a study of cytomegalovirus exposure and HLA in healthy donors. V lost 3 bases to trimming and J lost 7 bases; unmatched junction nucleotides: 15. This CDR3 is 17 amino acids long. The germline V gene encodes CDR1 LNHDA and CDR2 SQIVND (reference sequence). Primers included in the PCR were 60 Vbeta and 13 Jbeta primers. The repertoire was sequenced with immunoSEQ multiplex PCR; TCRdb's copy has only in-frame clones and lacks some. The sample lists 200,000 or so clones, approximately 81% occurring once. The sequenced material came from PBMCs. The V and J genes are TRBV19 and TRBJ1-1; 9 nucleotides match TRBD1. The TCR was taken from a human donor in good health. CDR3 sequence (DNA): TGTGCCAGTAGTATCCCCTCCCGGACAGGGGTGAATGGTGAAGCTTTCTTT. It translates to CASSIPSRTGVNGEAFF.